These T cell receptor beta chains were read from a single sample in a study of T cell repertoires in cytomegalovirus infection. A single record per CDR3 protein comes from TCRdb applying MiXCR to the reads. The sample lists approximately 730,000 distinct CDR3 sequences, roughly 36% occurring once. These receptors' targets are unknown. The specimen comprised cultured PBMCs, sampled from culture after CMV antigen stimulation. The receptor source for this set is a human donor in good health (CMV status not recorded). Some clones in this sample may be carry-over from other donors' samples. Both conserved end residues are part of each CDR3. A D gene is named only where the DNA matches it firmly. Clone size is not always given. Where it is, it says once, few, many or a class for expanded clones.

CDR3aa: CSVETGLAGGEQFF
CDR3nt: TGCAGCGTTGAGACGGGACTAGCGGGGGGTGAGCAGTTCTTC
v_gene: TRBV29-1
abundance: NA
d_gene: TRBD2
j_gene: TRBJ2-1

CDR3aa: CASSRPDRVSLEAFF
CDR3nt: TGCGCCAGCAGCCGACCTGACAGGGTTAGTCTTGAAGCTTTCTTT
v_gene: TRBV4-1
abundance: NA
d_gene: TRBD1
j_gene: TRBJ1-1

CDR3aa: CASRYGAFSYNSPLHF
CDR3nt: TGTGCCAGCAGATACGGAGCATTCTCCTATAATTCACCCCTCCACTTT
v_gene: TRBV12-3/TRBV12-4
abundance: NA
d_gene: NA
j_gene: TRBJ1-6

CDR3aa: CASTRSGIQALGTQYF
CDR3nt: TGTGCCAGCACCCGATCGGGGATCCAAGCCCTAGGCACGCAGTATTTT
v_gene: TRBV27
abundance: NA
d_gene: NA
j_gene: TRBJ2-3

CDR3aa: CASSFAGTTRHTDTQYF
CDR3nt: TGTGCCAGCAGTTTCGCTGGCACGACCCGTCACACAGATACGCAGTATTTT
v_gene: TRBV27
abundance: NA
d_gene: NA
j_gene: TRBJ2-3

CDR3aa: CASRATHNSPLHF
CDR3nt: TGTGCCAGCAGGGCTACCCATAATTCACCCCTCCACTTT
v_gene: TRBV7-9
abundance: many
d_gene: NA
j_gene: TRBJ1-6

CDR3aa: CASSADTGFEQYF
CDR3nt: TGTGCCAGCAGTGCAGACACGGGTTTCGAGCAGTACTTC
v_gene: TRBV12-3/TRBV12-4
abundance: few
d_gene: NA
j_gene: TRBJ2-7

CDR3aa: CSARKGMYGYTF
CDR3nt: TGCAGTGCTAGAAAGGGGATGTACGGCTACACCTTC
v_gene: TRBV20-1
abundance: few
d_gene: NA
j_gene: TRBJ1-2

CDR3aa: CASSPASSRYEQYF
CDR3nt: TGTGCCAGCAGCCCTGCGAGCTCCAGGTACGAGCAGTACTTC
v_gene: TRBV7-2
abundance: many
d_gene: NA
j_gene: TRBJ2-7

CDR3aa: CASSRKTGGYNQPQHF
CDR3nt: TGTGCCAGCAGTCGAAAGACAGGGGGATACAATCAGCCCCAGCATTTT
v_gene: TRBV6-1
abundance: few
d_gene: TRBD1
j_gene: TRBJ1-5

CDR3aa: CASSKGAPVQETQYF
CDR3nt: TGTGCCAGCAGCAAGGGGGCCCCGGTCCAAGAGACCCAGTACTTC
v_gene: TRBV5-4
abundance: few
d_gene: TRBD1
j_gene: TRBJ2-5